This T cell receptor (beta chain) was obtained from a study of Graves' ophthalmopathy and Graves' hyperthyroidism. Across the study: The study drew peripheral blood at initial diagnosis, before any treatment.

Germline V gene sequence: CDR1 KGHDR, CDR2 SFDVKD. This CDR3 spans 15 amino acids. Findings and caveats of the study: Discrimination between ophthalmopathy and stable hyperthyroidism by a 13-signature model showed more than 85% sensitivity and 70% to 82% specificity.

As the template, RNA transcripts were used to amplify TCR beta CDR3 regions. First-round RT-PCR used HTBI primers; second-round multiplex PCR followed. A single record per CDR3 protein comes from TCRdb applying MiXCR to the multiplex PCR reads. This sample has almost 750,000 distinct CDR3 sequences, with roughly two fifths found just once. A word on this clonotype: Its antigen is as yet unknown.

The sequencing sample was made of peripheral blood. The clonotype was recovered from an adult man with Graves' ophthalmopathy. The chain employs TRBV24-1 and TRBJ2-2; 9 nucleotides line up with TRBD1. The CDR3 nucleotides are TGTGCTAGAGATACCAAAGGGACAGGGTCCGGGGAGCTGTTTTTT. Translating gives CARDTKGTGSGELFF.